The 26 T cell receptor beta chains below were found in one sample sequenced in a study of CD8+ T cells in alopecia areata. Described treatment: oral pan-JAK inhibitor, 5-10 mg twice daily. Extracted RNA was reverse transcribed into cDNA, the sequencing template. Profiling relied on immunoSEQ multiplex PCR, and the TCRdb table lists in-frame clones only, not all of them. The sample holds some 99,000 clones, 50% to 75% seen once. Here the sequenced sample was CD8+ T cells sorted from blood, taken at week 4, from a patient treated with tofacitinib. All receptors come from a human donor with alopecia areata.

For this clone: A far larger clone is one nucleotide away, so this likely arose from a read error. The V gene is TRBV27, the J gene TRBJ1-1; no firm D call. This CDR3 region has 14 residues. Germline CDR1 reads MNHEY; CDR2 reads SMNVEV (reference sequence). V lost 2 bases and J lost 0, with 7 bases in between. DNA of the CDR3: TGTGCCAGCAGTTTAGCCGGGTTGAACACTGAAGCTTTCTTT. As protein: CASSLAGLNTEAFF.

J is TRBJ2-3 and V is TRBV7-3; D is undetermined. Germline CDR1 is SGHTA and CDR2 is FQGTGA. With 5 bases removed from V and 5 bases from J, the gap between germline ends came to 20 bases. This CDR3 comprises 16 residues. The CDR3 coding sequence is TGTGCCAGCAGCCCTAACGTCGGAATGACGGGAGATACGCAGTATTTT. Encoded protein: CASSPNVGMTGDTQYF. The full variable domain, its missing parts supplied by reference TRBV7-3 and TRBJ2-3, is GAGVSQTPSNKVTEKGKYVELRCDPISGHTALYWYRQSLGQGPEFLIYFQGTGAADDSGLPNDRFFAVRPEGSVSTLKIQRTERGDSAVYLCASSPNVGMTGDTQYFGPGTRLTVL.

The chain is built from TRBV5-6 and TRBJ2-5; D tentatively fits TRBD1 or TRBD2 (6 bases each). This CDR3 is 15 amino acids long. The germline V and J ends were trimmed by 0 bases and 3 bases, with 12 bases remaining between them. Germline loops: CDR1 SGHDT, CDR2 YYEEEE. CDR3 loop: CASSLVSGAEETQYF. The CDR3 DNA reads TGTGCCAGCAGCTTGGTTTCGGGGGCCGAAGAGACCCAGTACTTC.

The chain has TRBV6-5 and TRBJ2-3; D is perhaps TRBD1 (5 bases). Germline assignment: CDR1 MNHEY and CDR2 SVGAGI. This CDR3 has 13 amino acids. The V end lost 7 bases, the J end lost 0 bases, and 8 bases lay between the germline ends. The DNA for the CDR3 is TGTGCCAGCATTGACAGCAGCACAGATACGCAGTATTTT. Its protein is CASIDSSTDTQYF.

This clone was seen a few times. CDR3 sequence: CSVEEGRGTDTQYF. CDR3 bases: TGCAGCGTTGAGGAGGGCAGGGGCACAGATACGCAGTATTTT. V is TRBV29-1 and J is TRBJ2-3, with TRBD2 as a possible D gene (6 bases). The CDR3 has 14 amino acids. The germline V and J ends were trimmed by 3 bases and 1 base, with 11 bases remaining between them. Germline lookup yields CDR1 SQVTM and CDR2 ANQGSEA.

The V call is TRBV7-2, the J call TRBJ1-2, with D possibly TRBD1 on 6 matching bases. Germline CDR1 is SGHTA and CDR2 is FQGNSA. Trimming took 4 bases from V and 1 from J, leaving 10 bases between them. CDR3 length: 14 amino acids. This CDR3 reads CASSSYRDNYGYTF. The CDR3 DNA reads TGTGCCAGCAGCTCCTACAGGGATAACTATGGCTACACCTTC. Supplemented by reference TRBV7-2 and TRBJ1-2, the full variable domain reads GAGVSQSPSNKVTEKGKDVELRCDPISGHTALYWYRQSLGQGLEFLIYFQGNSAPDKSGLPSDRFSAERTGGSVSTLTIQRTQQEDSAVYLCASSSYRDNYGYTFGSGTRLTVV.

This clone came up a few times. V gene TRBV6-1 combines with J gene TRBJ2-7, with D unclear. The CDR3 is 15 amino acids. The germline V gene has CDR1 MNHNS and CDR2 SASEGT. V was cut by 5 bases and J by 2 bases, with 16 bases left in between. In DNA form, the CDR3 reads TGTGCCAGCAGTCCCTCGAAGGAGCCACCCTACGAGCAGTACTTC. Amino acids: CASSPSKEPPYEQYF.

This rearrangement joins TRBV7-2 to TRBJ1-1, with D possibly being TRBD1 (5 bases). This CDR3 region has 13 residues. CDR1 and CDR2 (germline): SGHTA, FQGNSA. Trimming stripped 4 bases from V and 8 bases from J, with 14 bases between. CDR3 in DNA: TGTGCCAGCAGCTGGTTGACAGATCCCGAAGCTTTCTTT. It encodes CASSWLTDPEAFF.

In its sample, this clone was seen once. The CDR3 loop is CSVAPTGTMNTEAFF. The CDR3 DNA reads as TGCAGCGTTGCCCCGACAGGGACCATGAACACTGAAGCTTTCTTT. V gene TRBV29-1 combines with J gene TRBJ1-1; 7 nucleotides align to TRBD1. V dropped 4 bases and J dropped 0; count of bases not matched to a gene: 8. CDR3 length: 15 amino acids. Per the germline V gene, CDR1 is SQVTM and CDR2 is ANQGSEA. The entire variable domain, with the rest obtained from reference TRBV29-1 and TRBJ1-1, is as follows: SAVISQKPSRDICQRGTSLTIQCQVDSQVTMMFWYRQQPGQSLTLIATANQGSEATYESGFVIDKFPISRPNLTFSTLTVSNMSPEDSSIYLCSVAPTGTMNTEAFFGQGTRLTVV.

This clone was picked up a small number of times. The V gene is TRBV5-4, the J gene TRBJ1-1, with D perhaps TRBD1 (5 bases). The V end was cut by 0 bases, the J end by 0 bases, with 12 bases between. CDR3 length: 16 residues. CDR1 SGHNT and CDR2 YYREEE come from the germline V gene (reference sequence). CDR3 protein: CASSLGTQLMNTEAFF. The CDR3 nucleotides are TGTGCCAGCAGCTTGGGGACACAGCTAATGAACACTGAAGCTTTCTTT.

The J gene is TRBJ2-7, the V gene TRBV25-1; TRBD2 matches at 11 bases. Trimming removed 4 bases from V and 4 bases from J; junction bases left unmatched: 12. Germline CDR1 reads MGHDK; CDR2 reads SYGVNS. CDR3 length: 17 residues. The CDR3 coding sequence is TGTGCCAGCAGTGTACCCTCCCCGGGACTAGCGGCTTACGAGCAGTACTTC. Its translation: CASSVPSPGLAAYEQYF.

The rearrangement links TRBV30 to TRBJ1-2, with 9 bases fitting TRBD1. Germline V gene lookup returns CDR1 GTSNPN and CDR2 SVGIG (reference sequence). V lost 1 base, J lost 4 bases, and 7 bases stayed unmatched. The CDR3 totals 15 residues. For the CDR3, the DNA is TGTGCCTGGAGTGACACAGGGGGCGCTGGCTATGGCTACACCTTC. As protein: CAWSDTGGAGYGYTF.

The count of this clone is one. The rearrangement uses TRBV7-7 and TRBJ2-3; possible D gene TRBD2, 6 bases. V was clipped by 4 bases and J by 6 bases, with 14 bases between them. This CDR3 spans 14 amino acids. Germline V gene sequence: CDR1 SSHAT, CDR2 FNYEAQ (reference sequence). The CDR3 region is CASSWGLSSDTQYF. CDR3 coding DNA: TGTGCCAGCAGCTGGGGACTCTCTTCGGATACGCAGTATTTT.

The V call is TRBV29-1, the J call TRBJ1-1, with unresolved D. There are 13 residues in the CDR3. The V end lost 7 bases, the J end lost 0 bases, and 12 bases lay between the germline ends. Per the germline V gene, CDR1 is SQVTM and CDR2 is ANQGSEA. The CDR3 loop reads CSGLGFMNTEAFF. The DNA of the CDR3 is TGCAGCGGTCTGGGGTTCATGAACACTGAAGCTTTCTTT.

V gene TRBV28 combines with J gene TRBJ1-5; D gene ambiguous. Germline V CDR1 and CDR2: MDHEN, SYDVKM. Between the trimmed V and J ends, which lost 3 bases and 9 bases, there was a span of 18 bases. The CDR3 is 15 amino acids. The CDR3, as DNA: TGTGCCAGCAGTTTCAGCCTCCCCCCGGCCCGGCCCCAGCATTTT. Protein product: CASSFSLPPARPQHF.

CDR3: CASSQTDRLARYEQYF. Here the CDR3 DNA reads TGCGCCAGCAGCCAAACCGACAGACTAGCAAGATACGAGCAGTACTTC. The chain has TRBV4-1 and TRBJ2-7; 7 bases fit TRBD2. This CDR3 region has 16 residues. Germline V gives CDR1 MGHRA, CDR2 YSYEKL. The junction had 11 bases not matched to a gene; V was cut back by 2 bases and J by 4 bases.

The genes are TRBV25-1 and TRBJ1-2; perhaps TRBD1 as D (6 bases). Germline lookup yields CDR1 MGHDK and CDR2 SYGVNS. This CDR3 contains 15 residues. V gave up 3 bases and J gave up 6 bases, with 17 bases separating them. The CDR3 region is CASSEATGLVHGYTF. The CDR3 region has the DNA TGTGCCAGCAGTGAGGCTACAGGGTTAGTTCATGGCTACACCTTC.

The chain uses TRBV9 and TRBJ1-6; TRBD1 matches at 12 bases. The V segment lost 4 bases and the J segment 7 bases; nucleotides outside the gene matches: 3. Germline V gene data show CDR1 as SGDLS and CDR2 as YYNGEE. The CDR3 runs 15 residues. The CDR3 DNA sequence: TGTGCCAGCAGCACCGGGACAGGGGGCAATTCACCCCTCCACTTT. This gives the protein CASSTGTGGNSPLHF. The whole variable domain, remainder taken from reference TRBV9 and TRBJ1-6, is DSGVTQTPKHLITATGQRVTLRCSPRSGDLSVYWYQQSLDQGLQFLIQYYNGEERAKGNILERFSAQQFPDLHSELNLSSLELGDSALYFCASSTGTGGNSPLHFGNGTRLTVT.

CDR3 bases: TGTGCCAGCAGCATCAGGGGACGGGGCAACGAGCAGTACTTC. Residues: CASSIRGRGNEQYF. This chain links TRBV7-8 with TRBJ2-7; weak D call: TRBD1 (6 bases). There are 14 residues in the CDR3. The V gene's germline CDR1 is SGHVS and CDR2 FQNEAQ. Trimming stripped 5 bases from V and 5 bases from J, with 16 bases between.

This clone turned up a few times. This chain links TRBV29-1 with TRBJ2-1; D perhaps matches TRBD2 (5 bases). The V gene's germline CDR1 is SQVTM and CDR2 ANQGSEA. CDR3 length: 15 amino acids. Trimming took off 3 bases at V and 6 bases at J, with 18 bases between the two ends. The CDR3 region is CSVDEGTVTPNEQFF. CDR3 nucleotides: TGCAGCGTTGACGAGGGCACAGTAACCCCCAATGAGCAGTTCTTC.

This clone was recorded a few times. The chain is built from TRBV7-2 and TRBJ1-5; D might be TRBD1 (5 bases). The CDR3 loop spans 15 amino acids. The germline gives CDR1 SGHTA, CDR2 FQGNSA. The V gene lost 2 bases and the J gene lost 5 bases, with 13 bases spanning the gap. Here the CDR3 reads CASSLSDWGDQPQHF. The CDR3 region has the DNA TGTGCCAGCAGCTTAAGTGACTGGGGGGATCAGCCCCAGCATTTT.

This clone turned up a few times. The chain recombines TRBV29-1 with TRBJ2-7; 14 bases line up with TRBD2. Unmatched junction bases numbered 10, after V lost 5 bases and J lost 10 bases. Germline V CDR1 and CDR2: SQVTM, ANQGSEA. This CDR3 spans 14 amino acids. This CDR3 reads CSVLSGTSGGSQYF. In DNA form, the CDR3 reads TGCAGCGTTTTATCCGGGACTAGCGGGGGAAGTCAGTACTTC.

This clone was observed a few times. The rearrangement links TRBV29-1 to TRBJ2-3; 8 nucleotides line up with TRBD2. Unmatched junction bases numbered 9, after V lost 1 base and J lost 6 bases. The CDR3 extends over 15 amino acids. Germline values: CDR1 SQVTM, CDR2 ANQGSEA. CDR3 in DNA: TGCAGCGTTGAAGGGGTAGCGGGAATTAGGGATACGCAGTATTTT. Protein: CSVEGVAGIRDTQYF.

This clone was observed a single time. The CDR3 loop is CASSVGLAGVEQFF. As DNA, the CDR3 is TGTGCCAGCAGCGTTGGACTAGCGGGAGTTGAGCAGTTCTTC. The V and J genes are TRBV7-3 and TRBJ2-1; 13 nucleotides line up with TRBD2. In germline, CDR1 is SGHTA, CDR2 FQGTGA. V was clipped by 5 bases and J by 9 bases; unmatched bases: 4. This CDR3 is built from 14 residues. The complete variable domain, with remaining parts taken from reference TRBV7-3 and TRBJ2-1, reads GAGVSQTPSNKVTEKGKYVELRCDPISGHTALYWYRQSLGQGPEFLIYFQGTGAADDSGLPNDRFFAVRPEGSVSTLKIQRTERGDSAVYLCASSVGLAGVEQFFGPGTRLTVL.

This clone was recorded once. The gene calls are TRBV29-1 and TRBJ1-2; D uncertain. CDR3 length: 16 residues. Trimming cost V 0 bases and J 0 bases, with 14 bases left between them. Per the germline V gene, CDR1 is SQVTM and CDR2 is ANQGSEA. CDR3 in DNA: TGCAGCGTTGAAGATCTAGTAGTTGTAGCTAACTATGGCTACACCTTC. This translates into CSVEDLVVVANYGYTF.

The chain employs TRBV5-4 and TRBJ2-5; TRBD1 aligns across 8 bases. V dropped 0 bases and J dropped 2; count of bases not matched to a gene: 3. The germline CDR1 and CDR2 sequences are SGHNT and YYREEE (reference sequence). The CDR3 is 15 residues long. The CDR3 is CASSLEQGGQETQYF. The CDR3, as DNA: TGTGCCAGCAGCTTGGAACAGGGGGGACAAGAGACCCAGTACTTC.